These 26 T cell receptor beta chains were sequenced from one sample in a study of shared clonotypes between healthy human individuals. Generated by immunoSEQ multiplex PCR, the TCRdb table keeps only in-frame clones and is missing some. Of 2 million to 3 million clones in the sample, under 95% were seen once. Sequencing used naive CD4+ T cells from PBMCs. Subset meaning: CD45RA+ positively selected. The origin of the receptors is a man between 18 and 35 years old in good health. Some clones in this sample may be carry-over from other donors' samples.

The gene calls are TRBV18 and TRBJ2-3; 8 bases are a match to TRBD1. Trimming at V came to 3 bases and at J to 7 bases, leaving 12 bases not matched to a gene. The CDR3 has 16 residues. CDR1 and CDR2 from the germline V gene are KGHSH and LQKENI. The chain's CDR3 is CASSPGQVSLGYTQYF. CDR3 DNA: TGTGCCAGCTCACCGGGACAGGTCAGCCTTGGGTATACGCAGTATTTT.

CDR3 region: CASSRTGTGTYEQYF. In DNA form, the CDR3 reads TGTGCCAGTAGTAGGACCGGGACAGGTACCTACGAGCAGTACTTC. This chain uses TRBV19 with TRBJ2-7; TRBD1 agrees at 8 bases. CDR1 LNHDA and CDR2 SQIVND come from the germline V gene (reference sequence). CDR3 size: 15 residues. Trimming took 4 bases from V and 2 from J; bases not matched to a gene: 7. The full variable domain, completed using reference TRBV19 and TRBJ2-7, is DGGITQSPKYLFRKEGQNVTLSCEQNLNHDAMYWYRQDPGQGLRLIYYSQIVNDFQKGDIAEGYSVSREKKESFPLTVTSAQKNPTAFYLCASSRTGTGTYEQYFGPGTRLTVT.

This clone appeared once. The chain joins TRBV7-9 to TRBJ1-1; D not certain. V shed 0 bases and J shed 2 bases, with 10 bases lying between them. CDR1 and CDR2 from the germline V gene are SEHNR and FQNEAQ (reference sequence). The length of the CDR3 is 15 residues. The CDR3 DNA reads as TGTGCCAGCAGCTTAGCGTTCGGAAGCAACACTGAAGCTTTCTTT. Translating gives CASSLAFGSNTEAFF. The full variable domain, with the rest looked up from reference TRBV7-9 and TRBJ1-1, is DTGVSQNPRHKITKRGQNVTFRCDPISEHNRLYWYRQTLGQGPEFLTYFQNEAQLEKSRLLSDRFSAERPKGSFSTLEIQRTEQGDSAMYLCASSLAFGSNTEAFFGQGTRLTVV.

The chain combines TRBV4-2 with TRBJ2-3; D is unresolved. V was clipped by 0 bases and J by 4 bases, with 11 bases between them. CDR1 and CDR2 (germline): LGHNA, YNFKEQ. The CDR3 runs 15 residues. For the CDR3, the DNA is TGTGCCAGCAGCCAAGATTTAGAGCACGCAGATACGCAGTATTTT. Translating gives CASSQDLEHADTQYF.

V and J are TRBV7-2 and TRBJ1-5; tentative D call: TRBD1 (5 bases). Germline V gives CDR1 SGHTA, CDR2 FQGNSA. V was shortened by 8 bases and J by 1 base, with 6 bases between the two germline ends. The CDR3 is 12 amino acids. DNA for the CDR3: TGTGCCAGCGGGGGAAGCAATCAGCCCCAGCATTTT. It codes for CASGGSNQPQHF.

The chain joins TRBV2 to TRBJ1-1; 8 bases align to TRBD1. The germline V gene encodes CDR1 SNHLY and CDR2 FYNNEI. The CDR3 totals 15 residues. V was pared by 7 bases and J by 4 bases, with 11 bases of the junction left unmatched. The CDR3 region is CASTRTGSWGTEAFF. The CDR3 DNA follows: TGTGCCAGCACCCGGACAGGGAGCTGGGGCACTGAAGCTTTCTTT.

The rearrangement links TRBV7-8 to TRBJ2-6; 7 bases are a match to TRBD1. The germline gives CDR1 SGHVS, CDR2 FQNEAQ. The V segment lost 5 bases and the J segment 0 bases; nucleotides outside the gene matches: 10. This CDR3 region has 18 residues. CDR3 DNA: TGTGCCAGCAGCCCCCGGGACAGCCCGGCCTCTGGGGCCAACGTCCTGACTTTC. This gives the protein CASSPRDSPASGANVLTF.

This clone was seen a handful of times. The genes are TRBV30 and TRBJ1-5; D is ambiguous. V gave up 1 base and J gave up 1 base, with 14 bases separating them. Germline-derived CDR1 and CDR2 are GTSNPN and SVGIG (reference sequence). The CDR3 sequence is 16 residues long. CDR3 sequence: CAWSAPGVGSNQPQHF. CDR3 nucleotide sequence: TGTGCCTGGAGTGCTCCCGGGGTCGGAAGCAATCAGCCCCAGCATTTT. Full variable domain (outside the CDR3, taken from reference TRBV30 and TRBJ1-5): SQTIHQWPATLVQPVGSPLSLECTVEGTSNPNLYWYRQAAGRGLQLLFYSVGIGQISSEVPQNLSASRPQDRQFILSSKKLLLSDSGFYLCAWSAPGVGSNQPQHFGDGTRLSIL.

V gene TRBV21-1 combines with J gene TRBJ2-7; TRBD2 is taken as the D call from the table, unchecked against the DNA. TRBV21-1 is noted as a pseudogene. The CDR3 loop spans 15 amino acids. CDR3 sequence reads: CASSKALHLGGEQYF. In DNA form, the CDR3 reads TGTGCCAGCAGCAAAGCGCTGCATTTGGGGGGAGAGCAGTACTTC.

V is TRBV4-3 and J is TRBJ2-2; TRBD2 aligns across 8 bases. The CDR3 extends over 16 amino acids. The junction had 6 bases not matched to a gene; V was cut back by 4 bases and J by 2 bases. CDR1 is LGHNA and CDR2 is YSLEER in the germline V gene. The CDR3 reads CASSRRTSSNTGELFF. CDR3 nucleotide sequence: TGCGCCAGCAGCCGCCGGACTAGCAGTAACACCGGGGAGCTGTTTTTT.

The chain links TRBV5-1 to TRBJ2-1; 7 positions agree with TRBD2. This CDR3 comprises 16 residues. V lost 1 base to trimming and J lost 4 bases; unmatched junction nucleotides: 8. Germline V gene data show CDR1 as SGHRS and CDR2 as YFSETQ. DNA of the CDR3: TGCGCCAGCAGCTTGCTCCTAGCGGACATGTACAATGAGCAGTTCTTC. It is translated as CASSLLLADMYNEQFF.

V is TRBV11-3 and J is TRBJ2-3; 10 bases line up with TRBD2. V was clipped by 5 bases and J by 5 bases; unmatched bases: 7. The CDR3 runs 15 residues. Germline values: CDR1 SGHNT, CDR2 YENEEA. The CDR3 DNA sequence: TGTGCCAGCAGCACCGGGACTAGCGAGGGAGATACGCAGTATTTT. This gives the protein CASSTGTSEGDTQYF.

CDR3 in amino acids: CSARWFNEQFF. In nucleotides, the CDR3 is TGCAGTGCTAGGTGGTTCAATGAGCAGTTCTTC. The chain employs TRBV20-1 and TRBJ2-1, with D hard to call. Germline CDR1 is DFQATT and CDR2 is SNEGSKA (reference sequence). The ends were cut back, 3 bases at V and 6 bases at J, with 6 bases in the middle. The CDR3 runs to 11 residues.

The genes are TRBV7-9 and TRBJ2-1, with a weak D call TRBD2 (6 bases). V lost 5 bases and J lost 10, with 9 bases in between. The CDR3 has 11 amino acids. CDR1 is SEHNR, CDR2 FQNEAQ, per germline (reference sequence). The chain's CDR3 is CASSRRGEQFF. The CDR3 nucleotides read TGTGCCAGCAGCAGGCGGGGCGAGCAGTTCTTC.

The rearrangement uses TRBV27 and TRBJ1-2, with TRBD1 identical over 11 bases. J gave up 7 bases and V 10 bases, and 11 bases lay outside the gene matches. This CDR3 is 14 amino acids long. Germline V CDR1 and CDR2: MNHEY, SMNVEV (reference sequence). CDR3 in amino acids: CATSPRTGGGGYTF. The DNA for the CDR3 is TGTGCCACCTCCCCGAGGACAGGGGGCGGTGGCTACACCTTC.

This chain links TRBV4-2 with TRBJ1-3; 7 bases match TRBD1. The V and J ends lost 0 bases and 2 bases, in that order; junction bases with no gene match: 10. There are 18 residues in the CDR3. Germline loops: CDR1 LGHNA, CDR2 YNFKEQ. This chain's CDR3 is CASSQDPAGGRTGNTIYF. CDR3 bases: TGTGCCAGCAGCCAAGATCCGGCAGGGGGAAGAACTGGAAACACCATATATTTT.

This clone has more than one count but fewer than ten. The CDR3 DNA reads as TGTGCCAGCAGCTTGCAGGCCGATAGCAATCAGCCCCAGCATTTT. Its translation: CASSLQADSNQPQHF. V and J are TRBV5-5 and TRBJ1-5; no definite D call. The CDR3 extends over 15 amino acids. Germline CDR1 and CDR2: SGHKS and YYEKEE (reference sequence). The V end was cut by 1 base, the J end by 0 bases, with 8 bases between.

This chain joins TRBV6-6 and TRBJ2-7, with D maybe TRBD1 (6 bases). This CDR3 contains 12 residues. Per germline, CDR1 MNHNY and CDR2 SVGAGI (reference sequence). Between the trimmed V and J ends, which lost 8 bases and 4 bases, there was a span of 12 bases. This chain's CDR3 is CASGRTEYEQYF. The CDR3 region has the DNA TGTGCCAGCGGTAGGACAGAATACGAGCAGTACTTC.

This clone was observed a single time. CDR3 nucleotide sequence: TGTGCCAGCAGCCGGGGGGGGTACACCGGGGAGCTGTTTTTT. Its translation: CASSRGGYTGELFF. The V gene is TRBV11-3, the J gene TRBJ2-2; 8 bases align to TRBD2. The V gene's germline CDR1 is SGHNT and CDR2 YENEEA. CDR3 size: 14 residues. The junction had 2 bases not matched to a gene; V was cut back by 5 bases and J by 3 bases.

Remarks on this clone: Additional DNA sequences in this sample encode the identical CDR3. This chain uses TRBV6-1 with TRBJ1-3; TRBD1 agrees at 8 bases. The CDR3 is 15 residues long. V lost 5 bases and J lost 0; bases outside the gene matches: 3. The germline V gene encodes CDR1 MNHNS and CDR2 SASEGT. In nucleotides, the CDR3 is TGTGCCAGCAGTCGGGACAGGAGCTCTGGAAACACCATATATTTT. Translated, it gives CASSRDRSSGNTIYF.

The chain combines TRBV13 with TRBJ2-6; no clear D. Germline lookup yields CDR1 PRHDT and CDR2 FYEKMQ (reference sequence). The CDR3 is made up of 17 amino acids. Trimming took 5 bases from V and 3 from J, leaving 17 bases between them. CDR3 amino acids: CASSHWTPRYGANVLTF. In nucleotides, the CDR3 is TGTGCCAGCAGCCATTGGACCCCCCGGTATGGGGCCAACGTCCTGACTTTC.

This sequence joins TRBV7-2 and TRBJ2-1; the D gene is possibly TRBD2 (6 bases). This CDR3 has 15 amino acids. The germline gives CDR1 SGHTA, CDR2 FQGNSA. Trimming pared 1 base from V and 10 bases from J, leaving 17 bases between. This CDR3 is CASSLGGPGGREQFF. CDR3 DNA sequence: TGTGCCAGCAGCTTAGGAGGCCCCGGGGGAAGAGAGCAGTTCTTC.

This chain links TRBV5-4 with TRBJ1-4, with TRBD1 as a possible D gene (6 bases). Per the germline V gene, CDR1 is SGHNT and CDR2 is YYREEE (reference sequence). Trimming took off 6 bases at V and 8 bases at J, with 20 bases between the two ends. There are 15 residues in the CDR3. CDR3 nucleotides: TGTGCCAGCACCTCCTCTGGGGGCGCAGGGGAAAAACTGTTTTTT. Translation gives CASTSSGGAGEKLFF. Looking up the rest from reference TRBV5-4 and TRBJ1-4 gives the full variable domain: ETGVTQSPTHLIKTRGQQVTLRCSSQSGHNTVSWYQQALGQGPQFIFQYYREEENGRGNFPPRFSGLQFPNYSSELNVNALELDDSALYLCASTSSGGAGEKLFFGSGTQLSVL.

This clone was seen a single time. Here the CDR3 reads CASRFTPHSGTQETQYF. In nucleotides, the CDR3 is TGTGCCAGCAGATTTACCCCCCACAGCGGGACACAAGAGACCCAGTACTTC. The chain employs TRBV28 and TRBJ2-5, with D possibly matching TRBD2 (7 bases). The CDR3 extends over 17 amino acids. The V and J ends lost 6 bases and 2 bases respectively, with 22 bases between them. CDR1 and CDR2 from the germline V gene are MDHEN and SYDVKM.

The chain recombines TRBV5-5 with TRBJ2-1; 8 bases are a match to TRBD2. The CDR3 is 15 residues long. The V and J ends lost 3 bases and 5 bases, in that order; junction bases with no gene match: 7. The germline V gene has CDR1 SGHKS and CDR2 YYEKEE (reference sequence). For the CDR3, the DNA is TGTGCCAGCAGCTCGGGAGGGGCCTCGGACAATGAGCAGTTCTTC. Amino acids: CASSSGGASDNEQFF.

This clone has only one observation. The chain carries TRBV29-1 and TRBJ1-6; TRBD1 aligns across 8 bases. The CDR3 covers 16 residues. The V gene's germline CDR1 is SQVTM and CDR2 ANQGSEA. The junction had 6 bases not matched to a gene; V was cut back by 5 bases and J by 0 bases. The chain's CDR3 is CSVPRGRSSYNSPLHF. The CDR3 bases are TGCAGCGTTCCCAGGGGGCGAAGCTCCTATAATTCACCCCTCCACTTT.